This T cell receptor beta chain was captured in a study of glioma-infiltrating T cells. Findings of the study overall: Above-expected tissue-blood divergence occurred in all gliomas, most in low-grade ones. CDR3 overlap between tissue and blood was very small.

The iRepertoire nested amplicon-rescue multiplex PCR amplified TCR alpha and beta CDR3s from RNA. Via MiXCR, TCRdb re-called the multiplex PCR reads, giving one row per CDR3 protein. The profile shows 400,000 or so distinct CDR3 sequences, more than 35% of them singletons. Trimming removed 5 bases at V and 4 bases at J, with 18 bases between. Germline V gene lookup returns CDR1 MNHEY and CDR2 SMNVEV (reference sequence). The CDR3 has 15 residues. This clonotype came up a few times. Its target is not known. With a much larger clone just one base away, this may be a read error. The rearrangement uses TRBV27 and TRBJ2-7; TRBD2 is a possible D gene (6 bases). This clonotype originated in a human donor with low-grade glioma or glioblastoma, undergoing nonglioma brain surgery, or in good health (not recorded which). What was sequenced was glioma tissue, nonneoplastic brain tissue, or PBMCs (not recorded which). The CDR3 DNA reads as TGTGCCAGCAGTCCCATGTATCTGGGGGGTTACGAGCAGTACTTC. Amino acids: CASSPMYLGGYEQYF.